These 25 T cell receptor beta chains originate from one sample sequenced in a study of a mutant IDH1 vaccine in newly diagnosed glioma. Generated by immunoSEQ multiplex PCR, the TCRdb table keeps only in-frame clones and is missing some. The sample has roughly 34,000 clones, 90% seen once; the top ten hold 4% to 6%. Described time point: week 47, end of study. Vaccination used 300 ug of mutant IDH1 20-mer peptide per dose, with topical imiquimod. No antigens are known for them. The source material was PBMCs, sampled from a glioma patient whose treatment included an IDH1 peptide vaccine. These receptors originate from a woman in her thirties or forties with glioma.

This clone was picked up one time. The chain carries TRBV7-9 and TRBJ2-7; the D is unclear. Trimming left V 5 bases short and J 0 bases short, with 20 bases between. The CDR3 loop spans 17 amino acids. Germline V lookup: CDR1 SEHNR, CDR2 FQNEAQ (reference sequence). This chain's CDR3 is CASSLGRDSRGSYEQYF. The CDR3 bases are TGTGCCAGCAGCCTCGGCCGAGATTCCAGAGGCTCCTACGAGCAGTACTTC.

This clone appeared a single time. The gene calls are TRBV10-3 and TRBJ1-1; no definite D call. Trimming stripped 6 bases from V and 0 bases from J, with 11 bases between. Per the germline V gene, CDR1 is ENHRY and CDR2 is SYGVKD. The CDR3 has 14 residues. CDR3 DNA sequence: TGTGCCATCAGGGCAGCACCCATGAACACTGAAGCTTTCTTT. Translated: CAIRAAPMNTEAFF.

The gene calls are TRBV6-1 and TRBJ1-6; 8 bases align to TRBD1. The CDR3 consists of 15 residues. V shed 1 base, J shed 7 bases, and the junction held 3 bases outside the gene matches. Germline V lookup: CDR1 MNHNS, CDR2 SASEGT. As DNA, the CDR3 is TGTGCCAGCAGTGAAGGGGCAGGGGGCAATTCACCCCTCCACTTT. It is translated as CASSEGAGGNSPLHF.

The V gene is TRBV5-1, the J gene TRBJ2-7, with 7 bases identical to TRBD1. This CDR3 has 14 residues. The germline V gene encodes CDR1 SGHRS and CDR2 YFSETQ. V was clipped by 4 bases and J by 3 bases; unmatched bases: 7. DNA for the CDR3: TGCGCCAGCAGCCGCGGACAGGTCAGCTACGAGCAGTACTTC. Translating it yields CASSRGQVSYEQYF.

The chain uses TRBV5-1 and TRBJ2-7; D ambiguous. The V end lost 4 bases, the J end lost 1 base, and 9 bases lay between the germline ends. Germline assignment: CDR1 SGHRS and CDR2 YFSETQ. The CDR3 loop spans 13 amino acids. This CDR3 reads CASSPPDSYEQYF. CDR3 sequence (DNA): TGCGCCAGCAGCCCCCCAGATTCCTACGAGCAGTACTTC.

This clone was counted a few times. The chain is built from TRBV9 and TRBJ2-2, with 10 bases lining up with TRBD2. V lost 4 bases to trimming and J lost 5 bases; unmatched junction nucleotides: 5. CDR1 and CDR2 from the germline V gene are SGDLS and YYNGEE. The length of the CDR3 is 15 residues. In DNA form, the CDR3 reads TGTGCCAGCAGCCCTTTAGCGGGGGGAACCGGGGAGCTGTTTTTT. Protein sequence: CASSPLAGGTGELFF.

CDR3 coding DNA: TGCGCCAGCAGCCCAGCCACTAATGAAAAACTGTTTTTT. Amino acids: CASSPATNEKLFF. The chain is built from TRBV4-3 and TRBJ1-4; D is unclear. CDR1 and CDR2 (germline): LGHNA, YSLEER. Between the trimmed V and J ends, which lost 4 bases and 2 bases, there was a span of 5 bases. This CDR3 is 13 amino acids long.

The rearrangement links TRBV4-1 to TRBJ2-3; D call uncertain. CDR3 length: 13 amino acids. The germline CDR1 and CDR2 sequences are MGHRA and YSYEKL. The V end was cut by 4 bases, the J end by 0 bases, with 5 bases between. The CDR3 DNA reads TGCGCCAGCAGCCCTACTAGCACAGATACGCAGTATTTT. Translated, it gives CASSPTSTDTQYF.

The chain joins TRBV20-1 to TRBJ1-2; D call uncertain. Trimming took off 4 bases at V and 1 base at J, with 4 bases between the two ends. The CDR3 is 11 residues long. Germline V gene sequence: CDR1 DFQATT, CDR2 SNEGSKA (reference sequence). The CDR3 protein is CSAMVNYGYTF. CDR3 coding DNA: TGCAGTGCTATGGTTAACTATGGCTACACCTTC.

The chain carries TRBV19 and TRBJ1-2; D uncertain. V lost 3 bases and J lost 8, with 16 bases in between. Germline V gene data show CDR1 as LNHDA and CDR2 as SQIVND (reference sequence). There are 14 residues in the CDR3. The CDR3: CASSIQPAGLGYTF. The CDR3 nucleotides are TGTGCCAGTAGTATTCAACCGGCCGGCTTGGGCTACACCTTC.

The V and J genes are TRBV20-1 and TRBJ2-4, with D hard to call. Germline V lookup: CDR1 DFQATT, CDR2 SNEGSKA (reference sequence). V gave up 3 bases and J gave up 5 bases, with 5 bases separating them. This CDR3 region has 11 residues. CDR3 coding DNA: TGCAGTGCTAGCGCACAAAACATTCAGTACTTC. The encoded protein is CSASAQNIQYF.

CDR3 sequence reads: CASSQDPHGRGPGELFF. In DNA form, the CDR3 reads TGTGCCAGCAGCCAAGATCCACACGGGAGGGGCCCCGGGGAGCTGTTTTTT. This chain joins TRBV4-2 and TRBJ2-2, with TRBD2 identical over 8 bases. V trimming: 0 bases; J trimming: 6 bases; junction bases outside the gene matches: 9. Germline V gene sequence: CDR1 LGHNA, CDR2 YNFKEQ. This CDR3 is built from 17 residues.

V usage is TRBV5-1 and J usage is TRBJ2-7; tentative D call: TRBD1 (8 bases). Per germline, CDR1 SGHRS and CDR2 YFSETQ. The V gene lost 4 bases and the J gene lost 5 bases, with 22 bases spanning the gap. This CDR3 region has 16 residues. The CDR3 loop is CASSGLKGQGGDEQYF. The CDR3 coding sequence is TGCGCCAGCAGCGGGCTGAAAGGACAGGGAGGGGACGAGCAGTACTTC. The full variable domain, completed using reference TRBV5-1 and TRBJ2-7, is KAGVTQTPRYLIKTRGQQVTLSCSPISGHRSVSWYQQTPGQGLQFLFEYFSETQRNKGNFPGRFSGRQFSNSRSEMNVSTLELGDSALYLCASSGLKGQGGDEQYFGPGTRLTVT.

This chain connects TRBV4-1 to TRBJ2-6, with D possibly matching TRBD1 (6 bases). The CDR3 contains 18 residues. From germline, CDR1 is MGHRA and CDR2 YSYEKL. The ends were cut back, 4 bases at V and 0 bases at J, with 16 bases in the middle. CDR3 amino acids: CASSPQQGSSSGANVLTF. DNA for the CDR3: TGCGCCAGCAGCCCCCAACAGGGTTCCAGCTCTGGGGCCAACGTCCTGACTTTC.

The CDR3 DNA reads as TGTGCCAGCAGCTCAGCAGGAACCCCGAACACTGAAGCTTTCTTT. This encodes CASSSAGTPNTEAFF. J is TRBJ1-1 and V is TRBV7-8, with D hard to call. Germline assignment: CDR1 SGHVS and CDR2 FQNEAQ. The CDR3 contains 15 residues. Trimming removed 4 bases at V and 1 base at J, with 13 bases between.

J is TRBJ2-4 and V is TRBV20-1, with D perhaps matching TRBD2 (5 bases). CDR3 length: 11 residues. Trimming took 5 bases from V and 4 from J, leaving 6 bases between them. CDR1 and CDR2 from the germline V gene are DFQATT and SNEGSKA (reference sequence). Here the CDR3 reads CSAGGKNIQYF. CDR3 bases: TGCAGTGCTGGAGGAAAAAACATTCAGTACTTC.

CDR3 loop: CASRHTGLTTEQYF. The CDR3 nucleotides read TGCGCCAGCAGGCACACAGGGCTAACTACCGAGCAGTACTTC. This chain connects TRBV10-2 to TRBJ2-7; D might be TRBD1 (6 bases). The CDR3 length is 14 residues. Deletions cut 6 bases from V and 6 bases from J, with 18 bases between. Germline CDR1 is WSHSY and CDR2 is SAAADI.

The chain combines TRBV19 with TRBJ1-5, with TRBD1 matching over 7 bases. The CDR3 is 14 residues long. V shed 4 bases and J 5 bases; nucleotides not matched to a gene: 5. Looked up from germline, CDR1 is LNHDA and CDR2 is SQIVND (reference sequence). The CDR3 region is CASSTSGGYQPQHF. The CDR3 DNA follows: TGTGCCAGTAGTACCTCAGGGGGGTATCAGCCCCAGCATTTT.

V and J are TRBV10-3 and TRBJ2-3, with TRBD1 matching 9 bases. Germline lookup yields CDR1 ENHRY and CDR2 SYGVKD. V was pared by 6 bases and J by 7 bases, with 8 bases of the junction left unmatched. This CDR3 is 14 amino acids long. The CDR3, as DNA: TGTGCCATCAGACAAACAGGGGGCACGAATACGCAGTATTTT. Amino acids: CAIRQTGGTNTQYF.

The chain employs TRBV27 and TRBJ2-1, with 8 positions matching TRBD2. V was pared by 4 bases and J by 9 bases, with 11 bases of the junction left unmatched. The CDR3 consists of 15 residues. The V gene's germline CDR1 is MNHEY and CDR2 SMNVEV (reference sequence). The CDR3 loop reads CASSWITGGPIEQFF. In nucleotides, the CDR3 is TGTGCCAGCAGTTGGATCACGGGAGGGCCCATTGAGCAGTTCTTC.

Only one count was recorded for this clone. The chain has TRBV2 and TRBJ1-3; tentative D call: TRBD1 (5 bases). This CDR3 has 15 residues. The germline V and J ends were trimmed by 5 bases and 0 bases, with 11 bases remaining between them. The germline V gene encodes CDR1 SNHLY and CDR2 FYNNEI. The CDR3: CASSKDNYSGNTIYF. The CDR3 nucleotides are TGTGCCAGCAGTAAGGACAACTACTCTGGAAACACCATATATTTT.

This chain uses TRBV7-2 with TRBJ2-5; D uncertain. Germline V gives CDR1 SGHTA, CDR2 FQGNSA. CDR3 length: 12 amino acids. The germline V and J ends were trimmed by 3 bases and 0 bases, with 2 bases remaining between them. Here the CDR3 DNA reads TGTGCCAGCAGCTTGTACCAAGAGACCCAGTACTTC. Residues: CASSLYQETQYF.

The chain combines TRBV2 with TRBJ1-5; 12 positions match TRBD1. Germline CDR1 reads SNHLY; CDR2 reads FYNNEI. The CDR3 runs 15 residues. Unmatched junction bases numbered 5, after V lost 6 bases and J lost 5 bases. The CDR3 sequence: CASSPGTGGYQPQHF. In nucleotides, the CDR3 is TGTGCCAGCAGCCCCGGGACAGGGGGCTATCAGCCCCAGCATTTT.

The J gene is TRBJ2-5, the V gene TRBV7-6; 8 bases agree with TRBD2. Losses at the gene ends were 5 bases for V and 0 bases for J; bases not matched to a gene: 8. CDR3 length: 16 residues. CDR1 is SGHVS and CDR2 is FNYEAQ in the germline V gene. The CDR3 protein is CASSTISGTYQETQYF. CDR3 DNA: TGTGCCAGCAGCACAATTAGCGGGACCTACCAAGAGACCCAGTACTTC.

The chain has TRBV5-1 and TRBJ2-6; no firm D call. The CDR3 totals 16 residues. V lost 0 bases to trimming and J lost 0 bases, with 7 bases between them. The germline CDR1 and CDR2 sequences are SGHRS and YFSETQ. The CDR3 reads CASSLEAVSGANVLTF. The DNA for the CDR3 is TGCGCCAGCAGCTTGGAGGCCGTCTCTGGGGCCAACGTCCTGACTTTC.